A selection of T cell receptor beta chains follows, all from one sample in a study of blood T cell repertoires in COVID-19. The table came from immunoSEQ multiplex PCR; TCRdb's copy has only in-frame clones and leaves some out. This sample carries 200,000 to 250,000 clones, about four fifths of them seen once, and the ten largest clones take about 4.6%. Sequencing was carried out using PBMCs or T cells enriched from blood (not recorded which). Receptors originate from a woman aged 50 to 60 who had been exposed to COVID-19. The CDR3 runs from the conserved cysteine through the conserved F or W. A D gene is named only where the DNA matches it firmly. Clone size is given for some rows only: seen once, a few or many times, or a class if the clone is expanded.

J gene | V gene | clone size | D gene | CDR3 DNA | CDR3 protein
TRBJ1-1 | TRBV11-3 | . | . | TGTGCCAGCAGCACACACCAGAACACTGAAGCTTTCTTT | CASSTHQNTEAFF
TRBJ2-7 | TRBV27 | . | . | TGTGCCAGCAGTTTATCGGGACAAGGCATCTACGAGCAGTACTTC | CASSLSGQGIYEQYF
TRBJ1-1 | TRBV15 | . | . | TGTGCCACCAGTGGTGGACTTTTTTCAGGTCTAAGATCTGAAGCTTTCTTT | CATSGGLFSGLRSEAFF
TRBJ2-1 | TRBV9 | . | TRBD2 | TGTGCCAGCAGCGTCGGACTAGCCAATGAGCAGTTCTTC | CASSVGLANEQFF
TRBJ1-1 | TRBV2 | . | . | TGTGCCAGCCCTCCGGTGAACACTGAAGCTTTCTTT | CASPPVNTEAFF
TRBJ1-1 | TRBV4-2 | . | . | TGTGCCAGCAGCCCTAGCGGGAGCCTAAACACTGAAGCTTTCTTT | CASSPSGSLNTEAFF
TRBJ2-3 | TRBV28 | few | . | TGTGCCACCCTCACAAGCACAGATACGCAGTATTTT | CATLTSTDTQYF
TRBJ1-5 | TRBV9 | few | . | TGTGCCAGCAGCGGTGGGGACATATATCAGCCCCAGCATTTT | CASSGGDIYQPQHF
TRBJ1-2 | TRBV5-1 | . | . | TGCGCCAGCAGCTTGGGAGGCGCGCAACTTAACTATGGCTACACCTTC | CASSLGGAQLNYGYTF
TRBJ2-3 | TRBV2 | . | . | TGTGCCAGCAGTTACCAGGGAAGAGCGACACGCACAGATACGCAGTATTTT | CASSYQGRATRTDTQYF
TRBJ2-5 | TRBV5-4 | . | TRBD2 | TGTGCCTCTACCCTAGGCGGGGGGAAAGAGACCCAGTACTTC | CASTLGGGKETQYF
TRBJ2-2 | TRBV10-3 | . | TRBD1 | TGTGCCATCAGTGAGGGACAGGGGAACACCGGGGAGCTGTTTTTT | CAISEGQGNTGELFF
TRBJ2-7 | TRBV14 | . | . | TGTGCCAGCAGCCAAGGGAGGGGCGGGACGTACGAGCAGTACTTC | CASSQGRGGTYEQYF
TRBJ1-1 | TRBV6-4 | . | TRBD1 | TGTGCCAGCAGTGCAGGGGGCCCGGTACGTTTCTTT | CASSAGGPVRFF
TRBJ1-4 | TRBV6-5 | . | . | TGTGCCAGCAGTTACTCTACCCCGGTCGGGGAAAAACTGTTTTTT | CASSYSTPVGEKLFF
TRBJ2-5 | TRBV5-4 | . | . | TGTGCCAGCAGCTTGTATGGCCGTACAGAAGAGACCCAGTACTTC | CASSLYGRTEETQYF
TRBJ2-3 | TRBV10-2 | . | TRBD2 | TGCGCCAGCGCTAGCGGGGGGGGAGTGGTGTTTGATACGCAGTATTTT | CASASGGGVVFDTQYF
TRBJ1-2 | TRBV5-6 | few | . | TGTGCCAGCAGCTTGGTGGGCAGCGGGAGCTATGGCTACACCTTC | CASSLVGSGSYGYTF
TRBJ1-2 | TRBV28 | . | TRBD1 | TGTGCCAGCAACTCGGAGGGGGCGTTTTATGGCTACACCTTC | CASNSEGAFYGYTF
TRBJ2-1 | TRBV11-2 | . | . | TGTGCCAGCAGCCCGTTCGGGTTTAACTCCTACAATGAGCAGTTCTTC | CASSPFGFNSYNEQFF
TRBJ1-3 | TRBV4-3 | once | TRBD1 | TGCGCCAGCAGCCTGAATATTGGACAGGGGTTCTCTGGAAACACCATATATTTT | CASSLNIGQGFSGNTIYF
TRBJ2-7 | TRBV18 | once | TRBD1 | TGTGCCAGCTCATCGGCACAGGGGGTAGGAGAGCAGTACTTC | CASSSAQGVGEQYF
TRBJ1-3 | TRBV18 | . | . | TGTGCCAGCTCACTCCCACATCTTTCTGGAAACACCATATATTTT | CASSLPHLSGNTIYF
TRBJ1-1 | TRBV7-4 | . | TRBD1 | TGTGCCAGCAGTCTCACCGGGACAGCAATGAACACTGAAGCTTTCTTT | CASSLTGTAMNTEAFF
TRBJ2-2 | TRBV9 | . | . | TGTGCCAGCAGCGGGGGCAGGGGCGCGACGAACACCGGGGAGCTGTTTTTT | CASSGGRGATNTGELFF
TRBJ1-1 | TRBV29-1 | . | . | TGCAGCTCGTCAGGGGACATGAACACTGAAGCTTTCTTT | CSSSGDMNTEAFF
TRBJ2-4 | TRBV19 | . | . | TGTGCCAGTAGTATTACAGTAGCCAAAAACATTCAGTACTTC | CASSITVAKNIQYF
TRBJ1-1 | TRBV6-5 | . | TRBD1 | TGTGCCAGCAGTTTGGACAGGCTTGAAGCTTTCTTT | CASSLDRLEAFF
TRBJ2-5 | TRBV5-6 | . | . | TGTGCCAGCAGCTACCGGGGGACAGCCCTCCAAGAGACCCAGTACTTC | CASSYRGTALQETQYF
TRBJ1-1 | TRBV29-1 | . | . | TGCAGCGGCATAAGTACTGAGGGTGAAGCTTTCTTT | CSGISTEGEAFF
TRBJ1-2 | TRBV7-9 | . | TRBD1 | TGTGCCAGCGATAGTAGGGACAGTATCTTTGCGGGCTACACCTTC | CASDSRDSIFAGYTF
TRBJ1-1 | TRBV27 | . | . | TGTGCCAGCAGTTTTCGACTTTCCACTGAAGCTTTCTTT | CASSFRLSTEAFF
TRBJ2-2 | TRBV27 | . | . | TGTGCCAGCAGTTCCGGGGGGAACACCGGGGAGCTGTTTTTT | CASSSGGNTGELFF
TRBJ1-1 | TRBV29-1 | . | . | TGCAGCGTATCTCGCTCGGGGAACGCTGAAGCTTTCTTT | CSVSRSGNAEAFF
TRBJ2-1 | TRBV21-1 | . | . | TGTGCCAGCAGCAACCTAGCGGGGGGGCCCGATGAGCAGTTCTTC | CASSNLAGGPDEQFF
TRBJ2-1 | TRBV28 | . | TRBD2 | TGTGCCAGCAGTTTAAATCCGGCGGGGGTTTACAATGAGCAGTTCTTC | CASSLNPAGVYNEQFF
TRBJ1-6 | TRBV6-5 | . | . | TGTGCCAGCAGGTTCACAGGGTATTCACCCCTCCACTTT | CASRFTGYSPLHF
TRBJ2-3 | TRBV3-1/TRBV3-2 | . | TRBD2 | TGTGCCAGCAGCCTACTTCGGACTAGTCTTAGAGATACGCAGTATTTT | CASSLLRTSLRDTQYF
TRBJ2-3 | TRBV24-1 | once | TRBD1 | TGTGCCACCAGTGAGCAGGGGGCTATGACGGATACGCAGTATTTT | CATSEQGAMTDTQYF
TRBJ1-1 | TRBV6-5 | . | . | TGTGCCAGCAGTCAGCCAGGGCCTGAAGCTTTCTTT | CASSQPGPEAFF
TRBJ2-3 | TRBV6-6 | few | . | TGTGCCAGCAGCCCTATTAGCACAGATACGCAGTATTTT | CASSPISTDTQYF
TRBJ1-1 | TRBV5-6 | . | . | TGTGCCAGCAGCTACGGACCTGAGGGAACGGCTGAAGCTTTCTTT | CASSYGPEGTAEAFF
TRBJ2-7 | TRBV7-8 | . | . | TGTGCCAGCAGCTCAGGACAGCGCTACGAGCAGTACTTC | CASSSGQRYEQYF
TRBJ1-2 | TRBV7-8 | . | . | TGTGCCAGCAGCGGCATCGACTATGGCTACACCTTC | CASSGIDYGYTF
TRBJ1-1 | TRBV13 | . | TRBD1 | TGTGCCAGCAGCGCCGACAGGGACACTGAAGCTTTCTTT | CASSADRDTEAFF
TRBJ1-2 | TRBV28 | once | . | TGTGCCAGCAGTTTTTCCAACGGGGGACGGGGCTACACCTTC | CASSFSNGGRGYTF